This T cell receptor (beta chain) was recorded in a study of OX40 agonist ivuxolimab in advanced cancers. Trimming removed 4 bases from V and 4 bases from J, with 17 bases in between. The CDR3 runs 15 residues. Germline lookup yields CDR1 SGHRS and CDR2 YFSETQ. The protocol was immunoSEQ multiplex PCR, while the TCRdb copy is restricted to in-frame clones and leaves out a portion. The data contain 52,000 or so clones, roughly 86% of them singletons. The V call is TRBV5-1, the J call TRBJ1-2, with a tentative D call TRBD1 (5 bases). The clonotype was recovered from an adult with an advanced solid tumor such as melanoma, head and neck, liver or kidney cancer. The source material was CD4+ or CD8+ T cells sorted from blood, sampled in a trial of the OX40 agonist ivuxolimab. The CDR3 sequence is CASSARTDSIYGYTF. The DNA for the CDR3 is TGCGCCAGCAGCGCTCGAACCGACAGCATCTATGGCTACACCTTC.